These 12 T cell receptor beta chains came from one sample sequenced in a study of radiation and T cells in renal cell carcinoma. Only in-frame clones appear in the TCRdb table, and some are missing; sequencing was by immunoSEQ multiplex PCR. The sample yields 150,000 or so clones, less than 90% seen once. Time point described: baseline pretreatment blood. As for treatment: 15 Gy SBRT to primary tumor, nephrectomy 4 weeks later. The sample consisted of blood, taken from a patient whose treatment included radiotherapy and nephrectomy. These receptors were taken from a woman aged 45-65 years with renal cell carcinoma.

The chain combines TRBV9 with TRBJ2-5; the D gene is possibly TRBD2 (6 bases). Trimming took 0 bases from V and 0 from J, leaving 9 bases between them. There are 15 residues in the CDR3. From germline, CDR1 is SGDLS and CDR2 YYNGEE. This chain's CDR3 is CASSVVTGDQETQYF. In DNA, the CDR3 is TGTGCCAGCAGCGTAGTAACGGGGGACCAAGAGACCCAGTACTTC.

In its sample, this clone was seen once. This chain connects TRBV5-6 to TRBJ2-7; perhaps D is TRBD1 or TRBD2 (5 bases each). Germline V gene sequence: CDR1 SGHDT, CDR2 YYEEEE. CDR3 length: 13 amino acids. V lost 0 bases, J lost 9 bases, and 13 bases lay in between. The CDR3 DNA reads TGTGCCAGCAGCTTGGCCTCGGGGCCCGGGCAGTACTTC. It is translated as CASSLASGPGQYF.

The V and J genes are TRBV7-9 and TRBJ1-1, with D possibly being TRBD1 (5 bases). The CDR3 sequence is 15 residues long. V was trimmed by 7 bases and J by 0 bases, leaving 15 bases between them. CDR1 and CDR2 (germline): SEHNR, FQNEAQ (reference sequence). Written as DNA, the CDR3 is TGTGCCAGCACCCTTGGGGACGTTCTGAACACTGAAGCTTTCTTT. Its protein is CASTLGDVLNTEAFF.

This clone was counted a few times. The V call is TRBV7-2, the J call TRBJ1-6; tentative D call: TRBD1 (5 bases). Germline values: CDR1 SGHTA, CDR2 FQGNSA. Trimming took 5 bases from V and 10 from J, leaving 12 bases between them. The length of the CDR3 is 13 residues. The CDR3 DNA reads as TGTGCCAGCAGCCAGCAGGGAAAATCACCCCTCCACTTT. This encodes CASSQQGKSPLHF. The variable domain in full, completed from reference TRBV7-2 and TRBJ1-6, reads GAGVSQSPSNKVTEKGKDVELRCDPISGHTALYWYRQSLGQGLEFLIYFQGNSAPDKSGLPSDRFSAERTGGSVSTLTIQRTQQEDSAVYLCASSQQGKSPLHFGNGTRLTVT.

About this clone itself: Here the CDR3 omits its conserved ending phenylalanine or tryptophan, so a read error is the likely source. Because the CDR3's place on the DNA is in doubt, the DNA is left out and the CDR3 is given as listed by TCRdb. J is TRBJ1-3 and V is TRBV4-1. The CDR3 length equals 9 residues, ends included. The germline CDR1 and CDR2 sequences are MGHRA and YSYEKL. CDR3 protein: CASSQAVLR.

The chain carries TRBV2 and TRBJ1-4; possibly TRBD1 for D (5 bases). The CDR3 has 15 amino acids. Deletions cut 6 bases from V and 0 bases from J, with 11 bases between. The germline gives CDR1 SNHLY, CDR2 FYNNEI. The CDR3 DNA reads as TGTGCCAGCAGCCGGGACTCCGCAACTAATGAAAAACTGTTTTTT. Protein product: CASSRDSATNEKLFF.

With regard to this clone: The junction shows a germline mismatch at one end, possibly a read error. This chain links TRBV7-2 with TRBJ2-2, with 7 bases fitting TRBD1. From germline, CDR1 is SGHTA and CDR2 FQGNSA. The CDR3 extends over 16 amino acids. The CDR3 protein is CASNLRPGGNTGELFF. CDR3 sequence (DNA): TGTGCCAGCAACTTACGGCCAGGGGGAAACACCGGGGAGCTGTTTTTT. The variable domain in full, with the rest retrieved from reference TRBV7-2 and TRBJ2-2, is GAGVSQSPSNKVTEKGKDVELRCDPISGHTALYWYRQSLGQGLEFLIYFQGNSAPDKSGLPSDRFSAERTGGSVSTLTIQRTQQEDSAVYLCASNLRPGGNTGELFFGEGSRLTVL.

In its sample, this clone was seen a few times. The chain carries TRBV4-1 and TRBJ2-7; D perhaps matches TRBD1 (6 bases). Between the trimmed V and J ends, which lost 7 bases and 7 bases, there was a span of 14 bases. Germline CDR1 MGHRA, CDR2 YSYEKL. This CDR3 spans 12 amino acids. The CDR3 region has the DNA TGCGCCAGCACGTCGACAGGCGGGGAGCAGTACTTC. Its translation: CASTSTGGEQYF.

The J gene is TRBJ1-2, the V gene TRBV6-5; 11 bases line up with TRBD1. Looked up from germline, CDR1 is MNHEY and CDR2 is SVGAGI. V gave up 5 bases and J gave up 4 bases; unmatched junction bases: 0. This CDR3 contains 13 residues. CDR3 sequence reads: CASSGTGGYGYTF. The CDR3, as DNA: TGTGCCAGCAGTGGGACAGGGGGCTATGGCTACACCTTC.

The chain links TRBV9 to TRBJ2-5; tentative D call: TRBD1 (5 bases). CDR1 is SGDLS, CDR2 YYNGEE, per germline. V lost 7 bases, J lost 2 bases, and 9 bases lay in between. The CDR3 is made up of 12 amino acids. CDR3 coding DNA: TGTGCCAGCGGGGCTGGACAAGAGACCCAGTACTTC. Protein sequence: CASGAGQETQYF.

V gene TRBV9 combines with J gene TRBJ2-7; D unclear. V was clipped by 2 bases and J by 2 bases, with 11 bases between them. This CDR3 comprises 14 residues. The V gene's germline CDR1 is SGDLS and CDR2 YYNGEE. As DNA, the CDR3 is TGTGCCAGCAGCGTCTCCGTAGGTACCTACGAGCAGTACTTC. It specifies CASSVSVGTYEQYF.

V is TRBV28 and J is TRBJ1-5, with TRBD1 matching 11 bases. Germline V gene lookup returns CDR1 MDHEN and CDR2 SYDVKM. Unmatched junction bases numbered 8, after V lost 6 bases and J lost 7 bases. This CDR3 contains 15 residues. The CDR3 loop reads CASRTDRGREQPQHF. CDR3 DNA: TGTGCCAGCAGGACGGACAGGGGGCGAGAACAGCCCCAGCATTTT.